This entry concerns a single T cell receptor beta chain. Its target is unknown. The CDR3 runs to 14 residues. Germline-derived CDR1 and CDR2 are LNHDA and SQIVND (reference sequence). Trimming stripped 7 bases from V and 4 bases from J, with 14 bases between. TCRdb reprocessed the reads with MiXCR, giving one entry per CDR3 protein. Here the sample spans around 81,000 distinct CDR3 sequences, 35% to 50% being singletons. This sample stems from a study of T cell repertoires in cytomegalovirus infection. Study in general: Through public TCR beta signatures, both CMV infection and matching HLA type were indicated. Study-wide results and limits: Summed frequency of shared TCR beta families picked out CMV carriers who also had the relevant HLA.

This chain links TRBV19 with TRBJ1-5, with unresolved D. This receptor was identified in a human donor in good health (CMV status not recorded). Some clones in this sample may be carry-over from other donors' samples. Sequences were derived from CD8+ T cells from cultured PBMCs, sampled from culture after CMV antigen stimulation. CDR3: CASTGFRVNQPQHF. Here the CDR3 DNA reads TGTGCCAGTACCGGCTTCAGAGTAAATCAGCCCCAGCATTTT.